The clone carrying this TCR beta chain was counted many times. What it binds is unknown. These data are taken from a study of T-cell memory formation after mild COVID-19. Study-wide findings and caveats: Most CD4+ clones that shrank were in CM and EM, while CD8+ ones turned up in EMRA. Pre-infection memory contained some responding clones, which suggested that cross-reactive memory had joined. Day 15 to 85 contracting clones showed balanced CD4/CD8; day 15 to 37 expanders favored CD4+.

Trimming cost V 0 bases and J 8 bases, with 9 bases left between them. Germline loops: CDR1 SGHRS, CDR2 YFSETQ. The CDR3 has 13 amino acids. 5'RACE with constant-segment primers yielded barcoded, UMI-tagged TCR alpha and TCR beta cDNA libraries. TCRdb passed the 5' RACE reads through MiXCR, listing each CDR3 protein once. The data contain fewer than 350,000 distinct CDR3 sequences, approximately 16% of them singletons. Material for sequencing was PBMCs or a T cell subset sorted from them (not recorded which). The J gene is TRBJ2-1, the V gene TRBV5-1; D may be TRBD1 (6 bases). The receptor was derived from a man aged 18 to 30 who had mild COVID-19 (a few samples of this study predate the infection). Cell type and time point are not known. For the CDR3, the DNA is TGCGCCAGCAGCTTGGGTGGGGGCGATGAGCAGTTCTTC. Protein product: CASSLGGGDEQFF.